This T cell receptor beta chain came from a study of PD-1 blockade in classical Hodgkin lymphoma. Libraries were prepared by immunoSEQ multiplex PCR; TCRdb keeps only in-frame clonotypes and omits some of them. The table records approximately 29,000 clones, roughly 78% of them present only once. Stated time point: cycle 4 day 1 (C4D1), after six to seven weeks of nivolumab. Autologous stem cell transplantation was followed by relapse in every patient, and brentuximab vedotin exposure varied. Deletions cut 6 bases from V and 2 bases from J, with 11 bases between. The germline gives CDR1 MNHNY, CDR2 SVGAGI (reference sequence). The CDR3 contains 13 residues.

The genes are TRBV6-6 and TRBJ2-7; possibly TRBD1 or TRBD2 for D (5 bases each). The input for sequencing was peripheral blood mononuclear cells (PBMCs), taken before the fourth cycle of nivolumab. The receptor comes from a human donor with classical Hodgkin lymphoma. DNA of the CDR3: TGTGCCAGCAGACGGGACCCAGCCTACGAGCAGTACTTC. Its protein product is CASRRDPAYEQYF.